The 5 T cell receptor beta chains in this list originate from one sample, sequenced in a study of blood T cell repertoires in COVID-19. This table comes from immunoSEQ multiplex PCR, and its TCRdb copy is limited to in-frame clones, with some not included. The sample lists over 250,000 clones, roughly 87% occurring once. Source material: PBMCs or T cells enriched from blood (not recorded which). The origin of the receptors is a woman under 30 who had recovered from COVID-19.

V is TRBV7-6 and J is TRBJ2-7, with D perhaps TRBD1 (5 bases). V was trimmed by 1 base and J by 1 base, leaving 11 bases between them. This CDR3 has 15 residues. Germline V gene lookup returns CDR1 SGHVS and CDR2 FNYEAQ. This CDR3 is CASSLVAGMSYEQYF. As DNA, the CDR3 is TGTGCCAGCAGCTTAGTAGCAGGGATGTCCTACGAGCAGTACTTC.

This clone showed up just once. The gene calls are TRBV5-3 and TRBJ2-7, with 7 bases identical to TRBD2. TRBV5-3 carries the ORF label, with uncertain function. V lost 1 base and J lost 6; bases outside the gene matches: 13. This CDR3 comprises 16 residues. Here the CDR3 DNA reads TGTGCCAGAAGCTTGTGGGCGTACCTCCGGGGGGTCGAGCAGTACTTC. Its protein product is CARSLWAYLRGVEQYF.

The gene calls are TRBV27 and TRBJ2-7; the D gene is possibly TRBD1 (8 bases). The CDR3 is 15 residues long. Germline loops: CDR1 MNHEY, CDR2 SMNVEV (reference sequence). V shed 6 bases and J shed 2 bases, with 17 bases lying between them. CDR3 protein: CASRVETGGAYEQYF. CDR3 sequence (DNA): TGTGCCAGCAGGGTGGAAACAGGGGGGGCCTACGAGCAGTACTTC.

A note on this clone: The junction departs from germline at one end; a sequencing error may be responsible. The chain carries TRBV28 and TRBJ1-5, with D possibly being TRBD1 (5 bases). In germline, CDR1 is MDHEN, CDR2 SYDVKM. The CDR3 is 15 amino acids. CDR3 DNA: TGTGCCAGCAGCAAAATCCCTAACTTCGGGGGGACCCAATTTTTC. This translates into CASSKIPNFGGTQFF.

CDR3 sequence (DNA): TGCAGCGTTGGGTCCAGAAATCAGCCCCAGCATTTT. This gives the protein CSVGSRNQPQHF. The genes are TRBV29-1 and TRBJ1-5; D unresolved. This CDR3 spans 12 amino acids. Germline V gene data show CDR1 as SQVTM and CDR2 as ANQGSEA. Trimming stripped 4 bases from V and 4 bases from J, with 8 bases between.